The 17 T cell receptor beta chains below were found in one sample sequenced in a study of cytomegalovirus exposure and HLA in healthy donors. It was with 60 Vbeta and 13 Jbeta primers that the PCR ran. Profiled with immunoSEQ multiplex PCR; TCRdb holds only in-frame clones, not every one. This sample has some 35,000 clones, with approximately 70% found just once. The material sequenced was PBMCs. These receptors were obtained from a man under 40 in good health and CMV-seronegative.

V and J are TRBV2 and TRBJ1-2; D uncertain. The germline V and J ends were trimmed by 3 bases and 7 bases, with 15 bases remaining between them. Germline loops: CDR1 SNHLY, CDR2 FYNNEI. The CDR3 runs 14 residues. The CDR3: CASSDDRLSGGYTF. The CDR3 bases are TGTGCCAGCAGTGATGACCGACTCTCGGGTGGCTACACCTTC.

This chain joins TRBV6-4 and TRBJ2-3; 11 bases match TRBD2. The CDR3 is 15 amino acids. Looked up from germline, CDR1 is MRHNA and CDR2 is SNTAGT. J lost 4 bases, V lost 3 bases, and 3 bases had no gene match. CDR3 loop: CASSETSGSADTQYF. CDR3 DNA: TGTGCCAGCAGTGAAACTAGCGGGAGTGCAGATACGCAGTATTTT.

V and J are TRBV6-5 and TRBJ1-5, with TRBD1 matching 9 bases. The V and J ends lost 4 bases and 6 bases, in that order; junction bases with no gene match: 4. The germline V gene has CDR1 MNHEY and CDR2 SVGAGI. The CDR3 runs 14 residues. In DNA form, the CDR3 reads TGTGCCAGCAGTTCTGGGACAGGGTTTCAGCCCCAGCATTTT. Translated, it gives CASSSGTGFQPQHF.

The chain is built from TRBV6-5 and TRBJ2-7; 7 nucleotides match TRBD1. The CDR3 extends over 14 amino acids. Trimming at V came to 2 bases and at J to 0 bases, leaving 1 base not matched to a gene. The germline V gene has CDR1 MNHEY and CDR2 SVGAGI. The CDR3 loop reads CASSYPGGSYEQYF. The CDR3 region has the DNA TGTGCCAGCAGTTACCCAGGGGGCTCCTACGAGCAGTACTTC.

This sequence joins TRBV19 and TRBJ1-1; unclear D gene. Germline V CDR1 and CDR2: LNHDA, SQIVND (reference sequence). V was cut by 7 bases and J by 3 bases, with 12 bases left in between. There are 13 residues in the CDR3. CDR3: CASKAGYHTEAFF. DNA for the CDR3: TGTGCCAGTAAGGCGGGGTATCACACTGAAGCTTTCTTT. Full variable domain (remainder filled in from reference TRBV19 and TRBJ1-1): DGGITQSPKYLFRKEGQNVTLSCEQNLNHDAMYWYRQDPGQGLRLIYYSQIVNDFQKGDIAEGYSVSREKKESFPLTVTSAQKNPTAFYLCASKAGYHTEAFFGQGTRLTVV.

The V call is TRBV14, the J call TRBJ2-7; the match to TRBD2 covers 8 bases. This CDR3 contains 16 residues. The germline CDR1 and CDR2 sequences are SGHDN and FVKESK. The junction had 6 bases not matched to a gene; V was cut back by 2 bases and J by 0 bases. The CDR3 here is CASSQHSGASSYEQYF. The DNA for the CDR3 is TGTGCCAGCAGCCAACATAGCGGGGCCAGCTCCTACGAGCAGTACTTC.

This chain connects TRBV1 to TRBJ1-5. TRBV1 is termed a pseudogene. The CDR3 runs to 15 residues. The CDR3 DNA is TGCACCAGCAGCCAAGATCGGTATGACAATCAGCCCCAGCATTTT. This translates into CTSSQDRYDNQPQHF.

V and J are TRBV4-3 and TRBJ2-2; 8 bases line up with TRBD1. V lost 8 bases and J lost 3; bases outside the gene matches: 8. This CDR3 region has 15 residues. Germline V gene sequence: CDR1 LGHNA, CDR2 YSLEER. The CDR3 is CASGSGQAYTGELFF. For the CDR3, the DNA is TGCGCCAGCGGATCGGGACAGGCGTACACCGGGGAGCTGTTTTTT.

The chain combines TRBV29-1 with TRBJ1-4; 8 nucleotides line up with TRBD1. V lost 7 bases, J lost 7 bases, and 11 bases stayed unmatched. There are 14 residues in the CDR3. The germline V gene has CDR1 SQVTM and CDR2 ANQGSEA. CDR3 sequence reads: CSAQQGGGGEKLFF. As DNA, the CDR3 is TGCAGCGCCCAACAGGGGGGTGGCGGTGAAAAACTGTTTTTT. Looking up the rest from reference TRBV29-1 and TRBJ1-4 gives the full variable domain: SAVISQKPSRDICQRGTSLTIQCQVDSQVTMMFWYRQQPGQSLTLIATANQGSEATYESGFVIDKFPISRPNLTFSTLTVSNMSPEDSSIYLCSAQQGGGGEKLFFGSGTQLSVL.

This clone was detected only once. The gene calls are TRBV6-5 and TRBJ2-2; TRBD1 is a possible D gene (6 bases). The germline V gene has CDR1 MNHEY and CDR2 SVGAGI. V was cut by 3 bases and J by 5 bases, with 10 bases left in between. This CDR3 is built from 14 residues. For the CDR3, the DNA is TGTGCCAGCAGTTATTCAGGGGAAACCGGGGAGCTGTTTTTT. Translation gives CASSYSGETGELFF.

In this sample, this clone turned up a few times. V is TRBV29-1 and J is TRBJ2-1; the match to TRBD1 covers 10 bases. CDR3 size: 14 residues. CDR1 is SQVTM and CDR2 is ANQGSEA in the germline V gene. The junction had 11 bases not matched to a gene; V was cut back by 8 bases and J by 7 bases. For the CDR3, the DNA is TGCAGCCTGGTAGGGTGGACAGGGGGAAATGAGCAGTTCTTC. It yields the protein CSLVGWTGGNEQFF.

This clone was recorded once. The genes are TRBV2 and TRBJ1-5; D not certain. Deletions cut 7 bases from V and 3 bases from J, with 13 bases between. This CDR3 has 14 amino acids. Germline CDR1 SNHLY, CDR2 FYNNEI. CDR3 DNA sequence: TGTGCCAGCACCCTAGACGAACTCAATCAGCCCCAGCATTTT. Translated, it gives CASTLDELNQPQHF.

This clone was seen only a few times. The V gene is TRBV4-1, the J gene TRBJ1-5, with TRBD1 matching 8 bases. Germline V gene lookup returns CDR1 MGHRA and CDR2 YSYEKL. The CDR3 totals 15 residues. J was trimmed by 7 bases and V by 0 bases; bases with no gene match: 5. The CDR3 DNA is TGCGCCAGCAGCCAAGAGACACAGGGGGGCCAGCCCCAGCATTTT. Translated, it gives CASSQETQGGQPQHF.

The chain combines TRBV2 with TRBJ2-3, with 7 bases lining up with TRBD2. This CDR3 is built from 15 residues. Germline trimming cut 6 bases from V and 0 bases from J; bases unmatched to any gene: 6. In germline, CDR1 is SNHLY, CDR2 FYNNEI. The CDR3: CASRKRDYSTDTQYF. The CDR3, as DNA: TGTGCCAGCAGAAAACGGGACTACAGCACAGATACGCAGTATTTT. The full variable domain, its missing parts supplied by reference TRBV2 and TRBJ2-3, is EPEVTQTPSHQVTQMGQEVILRCVPISNHLYFYWYRQILGQKVEFLVSFYNNEISEKSEIFDDQFSVERPDGSNFTLKIRSTKLEDSAMYFCASRKRDYSTDTQYFGPGTRLTVL.

This rearrangement joins TRBV28 to TRBJ2-3, with 9 bases lining up with TRBD1. The CDR3 extends over 14 amino acids. J gave up 6 bases and V 8 bases, and 9 bases lay outside the gene matches. CDR1 is MDHEN and CDR2 is SYDVKM in the germline V gene. CDR3 sequence reads: CASGRDRVVDTQYF. The DNA for the CDR3 is TGTGCCAGCGGCCGGGACAGGGTTGTTGATACGCAGTATTTT.

The chain uses TRBV7-9 and TRBJ2-5; 11 nucleotides line up with TRBD2. Looked up from germline, CDR1 is SEHNR and CDR2 is FQNEAQ (reference sequence). V was pared by 4 bases and J by 8 bases, with 6 bases of the junction left unmatched. The CDR3 spans 14 residues. CDR3 residues: CASSSMGLADTQYF. The CDR3 DNA reads as TGTGCCAGCAGCTCCATGGGACTAGCGGATACCCAGTACTTC.

The rearrangement links TRBV28 to TRBJ2-4, with D tentatively TRBD2 (5 bases). Germline loops: CDR1 MDHEN, CDR2 SYDVKM. The length of the CDR3 is 14 residues. V lost 6 bases and J 0 bases, leaving 9 bases between the germline ends. Here the CDR3 reads CASRKRVAKNIQYF. The CDR3 DNA follows: TGTGCCAGCAGAAAGAGGGTAGCCAAAAACATTCAGTACTTC.